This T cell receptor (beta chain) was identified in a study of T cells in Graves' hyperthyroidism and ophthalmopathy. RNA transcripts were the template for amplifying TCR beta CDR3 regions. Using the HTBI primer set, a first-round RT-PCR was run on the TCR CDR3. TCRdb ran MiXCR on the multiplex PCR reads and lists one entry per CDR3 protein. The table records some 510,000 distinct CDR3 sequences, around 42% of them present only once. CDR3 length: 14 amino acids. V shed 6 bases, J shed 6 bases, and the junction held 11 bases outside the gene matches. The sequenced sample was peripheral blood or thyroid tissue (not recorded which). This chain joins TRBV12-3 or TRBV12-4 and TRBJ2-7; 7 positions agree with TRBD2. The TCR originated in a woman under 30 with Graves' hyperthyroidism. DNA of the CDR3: TGTGCCAGCAGCCCCCATCGGGAGGTCTCCGAGCAGTACTTC. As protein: CASSPHREVSEQYF.